Shown below are 23 T cell receptor beta chains from a single sample sequenced in a study of blood T cell repertoires in COVID-19 (dated by TCRdb to 2020 to 2022). The library was obtained by the immunoSEQ multiplex PCR assay. TCRdb carries this immuneACCESS record with in-frame sequences only. Its versions omit some clonotypes, under half of them owing to an unresolved V gene in the studies checked, with the rest unexplained. This sample gives about 180,000 clones in total; about 88% of them show up just once. About 2.1% of the sample is in the top ten clones. The sample comprised PBMCs or T cells enriched from blood (not recorded which). The receptors derive from a woman in her thirties or forties with acute COVID-19.

The chain has TRBV27 and TRBJ1-1; possibly TRBD1 for D (5 bases). Trimming removed 10 bases at V and 1 base at J, with 10 bases between. CDR1 MNHEY and CDR2 SMNVEV come from the germline V gene (reference sequence). The CDR3 sequence is 12 residues long. DNA for the CDR3: TGTGCCACCCCGGGGGGGAACACTGAAGCTTTCTTT. Its protein is CATPGGNTEAFF.

In this sample, this clone turned up once. The rearrangement joins TRBV30 to TRBJ2-7; D call uncertain. V dropped 3 bases and J dropped 7 bases, with 10 bases sitting between them. CDR1 GTSNPN and CDR2 SVGIG come from the germline V gene (reference sequence). The CDR3 has 11 amino acids. The CDR3, as DNA: TGTGCCTGGAGCGCTAGACTGGAGCAGTACTTC. Encoded protein: CAWSARLEQYF.

V and J are TRBV11-3 and TRBJ2-7, with a weak D call TRBD1 (6 bases). CDR3 length: 13 amino acids. Germline V gives CDR1 SGHNT, CDR2 YENEEA. Trimming shortened V by 5 bases and J by 6 bases, and 14 bases separated the two germline ends. CDR3 amino acids: CASSPSRGGEQYF. In DNA form, the CDR3 reads TGTGCCAGCAGCCCTAGTCGAGGGGGCGAGCAGTACTTC.

This sequence joins TRBV12-5 and TRBJ2-1, with no clear D. This CDR3 has 10 residues. CDR1 is LGHNT, CDR2 FRNRAP, per germline. V lost 9 bases and J 15 bases, leaving 15 bases between the germline ends. CDR3 sequence (DNA): TGTGCTAGCCGATCGGTAGATCTGTTCTTC. It specifies CASRSVDLFF.

The J gene is TRBJ2-7, the V gene TRBV4-1; tentatively, D is TRBD1 (5 bases). Germline V gives CDR1 MGHRA, CDR2 YSYEKL. The CDR3 has 14 residues. V lost 3 bases and J 1 base, leaving 10 bases between the germline ends. CDR3 in amino acids: CASSQDIVSYEQYF. CDR3 DNA: TGCGCCAGCAGCCAGGACATAGTATCCTACGAGCAGTACTTC.

CDR3 nucleotides: TGTGCCAGCAGTCCGACGGGACAGGGGTACGAGCAGTACTTC. It is translated as CASSPTGQGYEQYF. V is TRBV28 and J is TRBJ2-7; 10 bases line up with TRBD1. Trimming removed 5 bases from V and 4 bases from J; junction bases left unmatched: 5. Per germline, CDR1 MDHEN and CDR2 SYDVKM. The CDR3 sequence is 14 residues long. Full variable domain (rest looked up from reference TRBV28 and TRBJ2-7): DVKVTQSSRYLVKRTGEKVFLECVQDMDHENMFWYRQDPGLGLRLIYFSYDVKMKEKGDIPEGYSVSREKKERFSLILESASTNQTSMYLCASSPTGQGYEQYFGPGTRLTVT.

The rearrangement links TRBV28 to TRBJ2-3; TRBD1 might be the D (5 bases). Looked up from germline, CDR1 is MDHEN and CDR2 is SYDVKM. The V end was cut by 5 bases, the J end by 3 bases, with 12 bases between. This CDR3 has 14 amino acids. The CDR3, as DNA: TGTGCCAGCAGTCTCCAAGACAGTACAGATACGCAGTATTTT. Its protein product is CASSLQDSTDTQYF.

The chain has TRBV20-1 and TRBJ2-5; 12 positions agree with TRBD2. CDR3 length: 18 residues. Germline CDR1 and CDR2: DFQATT and SNEGSKA (reference sequence). The V gene end was trimmed by 3 bases and the J gene end by 2 bases; junction bases not matched to a gene: 13. The CDR3 coding sequence is TGCAGTGCTAGTAGGTTGGCTAGCGGGAGGGTAAGGCAAGAGACCCAGTACTTC. Amino acid sequence: CSASRLASGRVRQETQYF.

The V and J genes are TRBV5-1 and TRBJ1-3; 9 nucleotides match TRBD1. The V segment lost 2 bases and the J segment 4 bases; nucleotides outside the gene matches: 4. This CDR3 spans 15 amino acids. Germline V gene data show CDR1 as SGHRS and CDR2 as YFSETQ. For the CDR3, the DNA is TGCGCCAGCAGCTTTGGGACAGGGAACGGAAACACCATATATTTT. This gives the protein CASSFGTGNGNTIYF.

DNA for the CDR3: TGTGCCAGCAGCTTAGCAATTTGGACAGGAGGGAACACCGGGGAGCTGTTTTTT. This gives the protein CASSLAIWTGGNTGELFF. The chain is built from TRBV11-3 and TRBJ2-2, with 7 nucleotides matching TRBD1. Looked up from germline, CDR1 is SGHNT and CDR2 is YENEEA. V was pared by 1 base and J by 1 base, with 9 bases of the junction left unmatched. The CDR3 has 18 residues.

The chain has TRBV29-1 and TRBJ1-4, with TRBD1 matching over 7 bases. In germline, CDR1 is SQVTM, CDR2 ANQGSEA. The trim removed 6 bases at V and 0 bases at J, leaving 7 bases unmatched. The CDR3 is 15 residues long. This CDR3 reads CSVGKGTATNEKLFF. The CDR3 coding sequence is TGCAGCGTGGGAAAAGGGACAGCAACTAATGAAAAACTGTTTTTT.

The J gene is TRBJ1-4, the V gene TRBV7-8; D is undetermined. Between the trimmed V and J ends, which lost 2 bases and 1 base, there was a span of 11 bases. There are 16 residues in the CDR3. Germline V gene sequence: CDR1 SGHVS, CDR2 FQNEAQ. The CDR3 here is CASSLPTQRTNEKLFF. DNA for the CDR3: TGTGCCAGCAGCTTACCCACACAGAGAACTAATGAAAAACTGTTTTTT. Using reference TRBV7-8 and TRBJ1-4 for the parts outside the CDR3, the full variable domain is GAGVSQSPRYKVAKRGQDVALRCDPISGHVSLFWYQQALGQGPEFLTYFQNEAQLDKSGLPSDRFFAERPEGSVSTLKIQRTQQEDSAVYLCASSLPTQRTNEKLFFGSGTQLSVL.

This clone came up once. The rearrangement uses TRBV2 and TRBJ2-3, with 8 nucleotides matching TRBD1. CDR1 and CDR2 from the germline V gene are SNHLY and FYNNEI. This CDR3 contains 17 residues. V lost 3 bases and J lost 6; bases outside the gene matches: 14. The CDR3 reads CASSDGSRGRLKDTQYF. The CDR3 coding sequence is TGTGCCAGCAGTGATGGGAGCAGGGGGCGCCTCAAGGATACGCAGTATTTT. Variable domain in full (rest from reference TRBV2 and TRBJ2-3): EPEVTQTPSHQVTQMGQEVILRCVPISNHLYFYWYRQILGQKVEFLVSFYNNEISEKSEIFDDQFSVERPDGSNFTLKIRSTKLEDSAMYFCASSDGSRGRLKDTQYFGPGTRLTVL.

The chain couples TRBV19 to TRBJ2-2, with 9 bases lining up with TRBD1. The CDR3 sequence is 15 residues long. With V trimmed by 5 bases and J by 6 bases, 7 bases remained unmatched. Looked up from germline, CDR1 is LNHDA and CDR2 is SQIVND (reference sequence). CDR3 sequence reads: CASSPGQGRAGELFF. The CDR3 DNA reads TGTGCCAGTAGTCCGGGACAGGGACGGGCCGGGGAGCTGTTTTTT.

The chain couples TRBV13 to TRBJ2-1, with D perhaps TRBD1 (7 bases). With 5 bases removed from V and 3 bases from J, the gap between germline ends came to 11 bases. The germline V gene has CDR1 PRHDT and CDR2 FYEKMQ (reference sequence). The CDR3 is 14 residues long. As DNA, the CDR3 is TGTGCCAGCAGCGGCCAGGGGGGCTACAATGAGCAGTTCTTC. It encodes CASSGQGGYNEQFF.

The rearrangement links TRBV3-1 (or the pseudogene TRBV3-2) to TRBJ1-1; unclear D gene. With 4 bases removed from V and 1 base from J, the gap between germline ends came to 10 bases. Germline values: CDR1 LGHDT, CDR2 YNNKEL (reference sequence). The length of the CDR3 is 14 residues. The CDR3, as DNA: TGTGCCAGCAGCCCACAATTGCAGAACACTGAAGCTTTCTTT. It codes for CASSPQLQNTEAFF.

The chain joins TRBV30 to TRBJ1-4; D not certain. The CDR3 is 13 amino acids. The germline CDR1 and CDR2 sequences are GTSNPN and SVGIG (reference sequence). The V gene lost 0 bases and the J gene lost 4 bases, with 6 bases spanning the gap. DNA for the CDR3: TGTGCCTGGAGTGTAAACAGTAATGAAAAACTGTTTTTT. Protein product: CAWSVNSNEKLFF. Looking up the rest from reference TRBV30 and TRBJ1-4 gives the full variable domain: SQTIHQWPATLVQPVGSPLSLECTVEGTSNPNLYWYRQAAGRGLQLLFYSVGIGQISSEVPQNLSASRPQDRQFILSSKKLLLSDSGFYLCAWSVNSNEKLFFGSGTQLSVL.

The genes are TRBV15 and TRBJ1-5; no clear D gene. CDR3 length: 19 amino acids. Trimming removed 0 bases from V and 0 bases from J, with 18 bases in between. Germline V gene data show CDR1 as LNHNV and CDR2 as YYDKDF (reference sequence). Here the CDR3 DNA reads TGTGCCACCAGCAGAGATCCTTCGGCACAGAGAGTTAGCAATCAGCCCCAGCATTTT. This translates into CATSRDPSAQRVSNQPQHF.

Turning to this clone: Since a much larger clone is just one base distant, this may be a read error. J is TRBJ1-1 and V is TRBV25-1; D might be TRBD1 (6 bases). The CDR3 runs to 13 residues. Germline assignment: CDR1 MGHDK and CDR2 SYGVNS. V was trimmed by 11 bases and J by 6 bases, leaving 19 bases between them. CDR3 DNA sequence: TGTGCCCGCGGGGGGGTGGGGGCCGCTGAAGCTTTCTTT. This sequence encodes CARGGVGAAEAFF.

The V call is TRBV7-9, the J call TRBJ2-7, with a possible D match to TRBD2 (7 bases). Germline assignment: CDR1 SEHNR and CDR2 FQNEAQ (reference sequence). The CDR3 length is 17 residues. With 3 bases removed from V and 0 bases from J, the gap between germline ends came to 18 bases. The CDR3 region has the DNA TGTGCCAGCAGCTTGGGCGGGGGCCCCGGACCCTCCTACGAGCAGTACTTC. Its protein is CASSLGGGPGPSYEQYF. Full variable domain (rest looked up from reference TRBV7-9 and TRBJ2-7): DTGVSQNPRHKITKRGQNVTFRCDPISEHNRLYWYRQTLGQGPEFLTYFQNEAQLEKSRLLSDRFSAERPKGSFSTLEIQRTEQGDSAMYLCASSLGGGPGPSYEQYFGPGTRLTVT.

J is TRBJ2-5 and V is TRBV18; the match to TRBD1 covers 10 bases. The CDR3 spans 15 residues. Germline V gives CDR1 KGHSH, CDR2 LQKENI. Losses at the gene ends were 0 bases for V and 5 bases for J; bases not matched to a gene: 3. The CDR3 nucleotides read TGTGCCAGCTCACCACCGGGACAGGGGCAGGAGACCCAGTACTTC. Its protein product is CASSPPGQGQETQYF.

In DNA, the CDR3 is TGTGCCAGCAGCCCGGGGACAGATACGCAGTATTTT. Its translation is CASSPGTDTQYF. This chain connects TRBV7-8 to TRBJ2-3; possible D gene TRBD2, 5 bases. CDR1 SGHVS and CDR2 FQNEAQ come from the germline V gene. The CDR3 has 12 amino acids. The V end was cut by 5 bases, the J end by 3 bases, with 6 bases between.

The chain couples TRBV18 to TRBJ2-7; D remains unclear. Trimming took 1 base from V and 5 from J, leaving 12 bases between them. Germline-derived CDR1 and CDR2 are KGHSH and LQKENI. There are 14 residues in the CDR3. The CDR3: CASSPQSGRNEQYF. CDR3 in DNA: TGTGCCAGCTCACCACAGTCGGGTAGGAACGAGCAGTACTTC.